This T cell receptor (beta chain) was found in a study of tissue T cells after allogeneic stem cell transplantation. Whole-study findings and limits: Shared clones across patients were few; motif clustering revealed tissue-specific shared signatures. The study did not identify alloreactive or antigen-specific tissue TCRs, and some clones might be persisting host cells.

Survey-depth TCRbeta CDR3 sequencing reported V/J genes and productive frequencies. Sequenced by immunoSEQ multiplex PCR; TCRdb stores in-frame clones only, minus some. The sample shows approximately 6,300 clones, roughly 67% of them seen only once. V was trimmed by 2 bases and J by 0 bases, leaving 5 bases between them. Germline assignment: CDR1 MNHEY and CDR2 SVGEGT. This CDR3 spans 13 amino acids. For this clone: The target antigen is unknown. The sample has other DNA sequences that encode this CDR3 too.

This sequence was found in a woman aged 18 to 55 with breast cancer. V gene TRBV6-2 or TRBV6-3 combines with J gene TRBJ2-7; D gene ambiguous. Here the sequenced sample was duodenum tissue, taken at autopsy. CDR3 sequence: CASSYVSSYEQYF. Written as DNA, the CDR3 is TGTGCCAGCAGTTACGTCTCCTCCTACGAGCAGTACTTC.